The present T cell receptor (beta chain) was sequenced within a study of blood T cell repertoires in COVID-19. Study overall: Donors in the United States, Italy and Spain gave samples during acute or convalescent COVID-19.

Authors' analysis steps: Amplification with reference gene primers provided the estimates of nucleated cell counts. Sequencing was performed with immunoSEQ multiplex PCR; in TCRdb, only in-frame clones are kept and a portion is missing. The V and J calls and clone size were taken over from that table, and D and trimming were inferred from the DNA. The data hold around 94,000 clones, with just under 95% observed a single time. With 10 bases clipped from V and 1 base from J, the junction kept 16 bases outside the gene matches. The V gene's germline CDR1 is WSHSY and CDR2 SAAADI. This CDR3 region has 19 residues.

The source is a woman aged 45-60 years with COVID-19, enrolled during active disease. The V call is TRBV10-2, the J call TRBJ2-4; 13 bases map to TRBD2. The specimen sequenced was peripheral blood. CDR3 residues: CATRSSTSGGAIAKNIQYF. The CDR3, as DNA: TGCGCCACCCGGTCCTCTACTAGCGGGGGGGCTATCGCCAAAAACATTCAGTACTTC.